The 6 T cell receptor beta chains given below trace back to one sample, sequenced in a study of blood T cell repertoires in COVID-19. The protocol was immunoSEQ multiplex PCR, while the TCRdb copy is restricted to in-frame clones and leaves out a portion. The table lists 150,000 to 200,000 clones, 80% to 90% of them singletons. Sequences were obtained from peripheral blood. The receptor source for this set is a man in his fifties or sixties with acute or convalescent COVID-19.

This clone occurred many times. The chain links TRBV29-1 to TRBJ1-2; 7 bases align to TRBD1. Germline trimming cut 6 bases from V and 3 bases from J; bases unmatched to any gene: 10. The germline V gene encodes CDR1 SQVTM and CDR2 ANQGSEA. The CDR3 length is 14 residues. Here the CDR3 reads CSVVSRGLDYGYTF. The DNA of the CDR3 is TGCAGCGTCGTCAGCAGGGGGTTGGACTATGGCTACACCTTC.

This chain links TRBV7-6 with TRBJ1-3; D unresolved. This CDR3 spans 17 amino acids. V was clipped by 1 base and J by 1 base, with 14 bases between them. Germline V CDR1 and CDR2: SGHVS, FNYEAQ. The CDR3 here is CASSLEMAGASGNTIYF. In DNA form, the CDR3 reads TGTGCCAGCAGCTTAGAAATGGCGGGAGCTTCTGGAAACACCATATATTTT. Full variable domain (rest looked up from reference TRBV7-6 and TRBJ1-3): GAGVSQSPRYKVTKRGQDVALRCDPISGHVSLYWYRQALGQGPEFLTYFNYEAQQDKSGLPNDRFSAERPEGSISTLTIQRTEQRDSAMYRCASSLEMAGASGNTIYFGEGSWLTVV.

The gene calls are TRBV5-4 and TRBJ2-1; 8 bases agree with TRBD1. Germline V lookup: CDR1 SGHNT, CDR2 YYREEE (reference sequence). The CDR3 covers 15 residues. The V and J ends lost 6 bases and 9 bases, in that order; junction bases with no gene match: 14. Here the CDR3 reads CASNEPSGGAGEQFF. The CDR3 DNA follows: TGTGCCAGCAACGAACCATCAGGGGGCGCGGGTGAGCAGTTCTTC.

This chain joins TRBV4-2 and TRBJ1-4; 7 nucleotides align to TRBD1. The V and J ends lost 1 base and 4 bases, in that order; junction bases with no gene match: 12. The CDR3 extends over 18 amino acids. Germline V gene sequence: CDR1 LGHNA, CDR2 YNFKEQ. CDR3 DNA sequence: TGTGCCAGCAGCCAAGGGGGCAGGGGGATGTTAAGTAATGAAAAACTGTTTTTT. Protein: CASSQGGRGMLSNEKLFF.

The chain has TRBV28 and TRBJ1-6; 7 bases fit TRBD1. V lost 4 bases to trimming and J lost 1 base; unmatched junction nucleotides: 4. The CDR3 runs to 16 residues. CDR1 is MDHEN, CDR2 SYDVKM, per germline. Written as DNA, the CDR3 is TGTGCCAGCAGTTCACAGGGGAATTCCTATAATTCACCCCTCCACTTT. It encodes CASSSQGNSYNSPLHF.

This chain connects TRBV7-6 to TRBJ1-4; 8 bases agree with TRBD1. The J segment lost 4 bases and the V segment lost 4 bases, leaving 5 bases of the junction unmatched. CDR3 length equals 15 residues. Germline V gives CDR1 SGHVS, CDR2 FNYEAQ. The DNA of the CDR3 is TGTGCCAGCAGCTCGAGGACAGGGAATAATGAAAAACTGTTTTTT. As protein: CASSSRTGNNEKLFF.